These 22 T cell receptor beta chains were all obtained from the same sample, sequenced in a study of T cells in Graves' hyperthyroidism and ophthalmopathy. Amplified TCR beta CDR3 regions came from RNA transcripts. The study used the HTBI primer set for a first-round RT-PCR of the TCR CDR3. In TCRdb, the multiplex PCR reads were re-called with MiXCR into one record per CDR3 protein. The table lists around 690,000 distinct CDR3 sequences, about 18% of them singletons. Sequencing input: blood. These receptors all come from a man in his fifties or sixties with Graves' hyperthyroidism.

This chain uses TRBV10-3 with TRBJ2-7; perhaps TRBD2 as D (5 bases). V shed 3 bases and J shed 1 base, with 13 bases lying between them. CDR3 length: 15 amino acids. CDR1 ENHRY and CDR2 SYGVKD come from the germline V gene. Here the CDR3 reads CAISDYSDGSYEQYF. In DNA, the CDR3 is TGTGCCATCAGTGATTATAGCGACGGGTCCTACGAGCAGTACTTC.

This clonotype was counted many times. The V gene is TRBV27, the J gene TRBJ2-5; 7 positions match TRBD1. Germline V CDR1 and CDR2: MNHEY, SMNVEV (reference sequence). The CDR3 contains 13 residues. Losses at the gene ends were 8 bases for V and 0 bases for J; bases not matched to a gene: 3. The CDR3 nucleotides are TGTGCCAGCGGGGGACAGAACCAAGAGACCCAGTACTTC. This codes for CASGGQNQETQYF.

This rearrangement joins TRBV30 to TRBJ2-1, with a weak D call TRBD2 (6 bases). The germline CDR1 and CDR2 sequences are GTSNPN and SVGIG (reference sequence). V lost 4 bases to trimming and J lost 3 bases, with 13 bases between them. CDR3 length: 14 residues. The CDR3 loop is CAWNRKDYYNEQFF. CDR3 nucleotides: TGTGCCTGGAACCGAAAGGACTACTACAATGAGCAGTTCTTC.

This clonotype has at least ten counts. The CDR3 sequence is CASSLDRSATNEKLFF. The CDR3 DNA sequence: TGTGCCAGCAGTTTGGACAGGAGTGCAACTAATGAAAAACTGTTTTTT. The gene calls are TRBV12-3 or TRBV12-4 and TRBJ1-4; 7 bases line up with TRBD1. The CDR3 contains 16 residues. J was trimmed by 0 bases and V by 3 bases; bases with no gene match: 4.

This clonotype was seen ten or more times. The chain joins TRBV12-3 or TRBV12-4 to TRBJ2-1; D is perhaps TRBD2 (6 bases). The CDR3 loop spans 17 amino acids. The V end lost 6 bases, the J end lost 0 bases, and 18 bases lay between the germline ends. The CDR3 spells CASRPTGLQSSYNEQFF. Here the CDR3 DNA reads TGTGCCAGCAGGCCGACGGGACTCCAAAGCTCCTACAATGAGCAGTTCTTC.

This clonotype was counted ten times or more. The chain uses TRBV2 and TRBJ2-1; weak D call: TRBD2 (5 bases). Trimming removed 8 bases from V and 2 bases from J, with 16 bases in between. CDR1 and CDR2 from the germline V gene are SNHLY and FYNNEI. There are 15 residues in the CDR3. The CDR3 loop reads CASGESKPAYNEQFF. CDR3 coding DNA: TGTGCCAGCGGGGAGTCTAAGCCTGCCTACAATGAGCAGTTCTTC.

This clonotype was recorded a few times. V is TRBV6-2 or TRBV6-3 and J is TRBJ2-1, with D possibly being TRBD1 or TRBD2 (5 bases each). Deletions cut 2 bases from V and 10 bases from J, with 18 bases between. This CDR3 region has 15 residues. The V gene's germline CDR1 is MNHEY and CDR2 SVGEGT. This chain's CDR3 is CASSYTRDGSREQFF. In nucleotides, the CDR3 is TGTGCCAGCAGTTACACCCGGGACGGATCGCGGGAGCAGTTCTTC.

A single count supports this clonotype. The chain recombines TRBV12-3 or TRBV12-4 with TRBJ1-3; 10 bases line up with TRBD1. J gave up 6 bases and V 3 bases, and 5 bases lay outside the gene matches. The CDR3 loop spans 15 amino acids. CDR3 nucleotide sequence: TGTGCCAGCAGTTTCCAGACAGGGGGCGAAAACACCATATATTTT. Protein sequence: CASSFQTGGENTIYF.

This clonotype was picked up a small number of times. V and J are TRBV20-1 and TRBJ1-1; no definite D call. Between the trimmed V and J ends, which lost 5 bases and 0 bases, there was a span of 19 bases. The CDR3 contains 16 residues. Germline V gives CDR1 DFQATT, CDR2 SNEGSKA (reference sequence). CDR3 coding DNA: TGCAGTGCTTTGGGGTCACCGGTCCAAGTGAACACTGAAGCTTTCTTT. This sequence encodes CSALGSPVQVNTEAFF.

Many counts were recorded for this clonotype. The chain uses TRBV7-6 and TRBJ2-1, with 12 bases matching TRBD2. V dropped 6 bases and J dropped 7; count of bases not matched to a gene: 10. The CDR3 extends over 16 amino acids. Germline-derived CDR1 and CDR2 are SGHVS and FNYEAQ. For the CDR3, the DNA is TGTGCCAGCAGTTATCTAGCGGGAGGGCCGGGGAATGAGCAGTTCTTC. Protein sequence: CASSYLAGGPGNEQFF.

The chain links TRBV12-5 to TRBJ2-2; TRBD2 matches 9 bases. The CDR3 length is 17 residues. Germline V gives CDR1 LGHNT, CDR2 FRNRAP. V trimming: 6 bases; J trimming: 3 bases; junction bases outside the gene matches: 11. The CDR3 nucleotides read TGTGCTAGTGGGCTAAGGTTAGCGGGAGTGGACACCGGGGAGCTGTTTTTT. This sequence encodes CASGLRLAGVDTGELFF. The full variable domain, with the rest looked up from reference TRBV12-5 and TRBJ2-2, is DARVTQTPRHKVTEMGQEVTMRCQPILGHNTVFWYRQTMMQGLELLAYFRNRAPLDDSGMPKDRFSAEMPDATLATLKIQPSEPRDSAVYFCASGLRLAGVDTGELFFGEGSRLTVL.

Ten or more counts support this clonotype. The J gene is TRBJ2-7, the V gene TRBV15, with D perhaps TRBD2 (6 bases). Germline-derived CDR1 and CDR2 are LNHNV and YYDKDF (reference sequence). Trimming cost V 0 bases and J 0 bases, with 18 bases left between them. This CDR3 region has 18 residues. The CDR3, as DNA: TGTGCCACCAGCAGAGATTGGGGATCACCGGGAGTCTCCTACGAGCAGTACTTC. It yields the protein CATSRDWGSPGVSYEQYF.

This clonotype was counted at least ten times. This chain uses TRBV6-1 with TRBJ1-2, with D unclear. The germline V and J ends were trimmed by 5 bases and 2 bases, with 6 bases remaining between them. The CDR3 loop spans 12 amino acids. CDR1 and CDR2 (germline): MNHNS, SASEGT. The CDR3 DNA follows: TGTGCCAGCAGTTATAACAACTATGGCTACACCTTC. Translation gives CASSYNNYGYTF.

The rearrangement links TRBV4-1 to TRBJ2-7; tentatively, D is TRBD1 (6 bases). There are 15 residues in the CDR3. The V and J ends lost 1 base and 3 bases respectively, with 13 bases between them. The V gene's germline CDR1 is MGHRA and CDR2 YSYEKL. The CDR3 region has the DNA TGCGCCAGCAGCCAAGGATCGGACAGAGTCTACGAGCAGTACTTC. It yields the protein CASSQGSDRVYEQYF.

This clonotype appeared many times. The chain joins TRBV30 to TRBJ2-7; D not certain. V shed 1 base and J shed 5 bases, with 6 bases lying between them. CDR1 and CDR2 (germline): GTSNPN, SVGIG (reference sequence). The CDR3 has 11 amino acids. CDR3 region: CAWSEGNEQYF. In nucleotides, the CDR3 is TGTGCCTGGAGTGAGGGAAACGAGCAGTACTTC.

The chain has TRBV6-1 and TRBJ1-1; D is possibly TRBD1 (5 bases). V lost 7 bases, J lost 2 bases, and 17 bases lay in between. The CDR3 contains 15 residues. From germline, CDR1 is MNHNS and CDR2 SASEGT. The CDR3 spells CASTPGGDGNTEAFF. As DNA, the CDR3 is TGTGCCAGCACCCCCGGGGGGGACGGTAACACTGAAGCTTTCTTT.

The chain employs TRBV28 and TRBJ1-2, with a possible D match to TRBD1 (6 bases). V was trimmed by 3 bases and J by 6 bases, leaving 11 bases between them. Germline V CDR1 and CDR2: MDHEN, SYDVKM. The CDR3 totals 13 residues. The CDR3 DNA is TGTGCCAGCAGTTTGGCAGGGGTCGATGGCTACACCTTC. Residues: CASSLAGVDGYTF.

This clonotype was counted many times. J is TRBJ2-5 and V is TRBV29-1; D gene ambiguous. The germline V and J ends were trimmed by 6 bases and 5 bases, with 16 bases remaining between them. This CDR3 comprises 13 residues. Germline values: CDR1 SQVTM, CDR2 ANQGSEA. The CDR3 DNA reads as TGCAGCGTCCGGGTAGAGCTCCGGGAGACCCAGTACTTC. Encoded protein: CSVRVELRETQYF.

Only a few counts were recorded for this clonotype. V and J are TRBV5-8 and TRBJ2-7; TRBD2 agrees at 8 bases. The CDR3 contains 19 residues. V was clipped by 4 bases and J by 0 bases; unmatched bases: 18. Germline CDR1 and CDR2: SGHTS and YDEGEE. This chain's CDR3 is CASSRRGIAGHRRSYEQYF. DNA for the CDR3: TGTGCCAGCAGCCGTCGAGGGATAGCGGGACATAGGCGCTCCTACGAGCAGTACTTC.

The genes are TRBV6-2 or TRBV6-3 and TRBJ2-3; 7 nucleotides match TRBD2. CDR1 is MNHEY and CDR2 is SVGEGT in the germline V gene. This CDR3 is built from 11 residues. Trimming cost V 11 bases and J 6 bases; bases outside gene matches: 5. The CDR3 nucleotides are TGTGCCTGTCGGCGGGGGGATACGCAGTATTTT. It encodes CACRRGDTQYF.

In its sample, this clonotype was seen many times. The V and J genes are TRBV27 and TRBJ2-1, with D uncertain. V lost 1 base to trimming and J lost 7 bases, with 8 bases between them. The germline gives CDR1 MNHEY, CDR2 SMNVEV (reference sequence). The CDR3 consists of 13 residues. CDR3 DNA: TGTGCCAGCAGTTTATTAGAGGAGAATGAGCAGTTCTTC. Its protein is CASSLLEENEQFF.

The chain recombines TRBV12-3 or TRBV12-4 with TRBJ1-6; D is unclear. Trimming cost V 5 bases and J 7 bases, with 9 bases left between them. The CDR3 totals 13 residues. The CDR3: CASSRADNSPLHF. The CDR3 DNA follows: TGTGCCAGCAGTCGGGCTGACAATTCACCCCTCCACTTT.